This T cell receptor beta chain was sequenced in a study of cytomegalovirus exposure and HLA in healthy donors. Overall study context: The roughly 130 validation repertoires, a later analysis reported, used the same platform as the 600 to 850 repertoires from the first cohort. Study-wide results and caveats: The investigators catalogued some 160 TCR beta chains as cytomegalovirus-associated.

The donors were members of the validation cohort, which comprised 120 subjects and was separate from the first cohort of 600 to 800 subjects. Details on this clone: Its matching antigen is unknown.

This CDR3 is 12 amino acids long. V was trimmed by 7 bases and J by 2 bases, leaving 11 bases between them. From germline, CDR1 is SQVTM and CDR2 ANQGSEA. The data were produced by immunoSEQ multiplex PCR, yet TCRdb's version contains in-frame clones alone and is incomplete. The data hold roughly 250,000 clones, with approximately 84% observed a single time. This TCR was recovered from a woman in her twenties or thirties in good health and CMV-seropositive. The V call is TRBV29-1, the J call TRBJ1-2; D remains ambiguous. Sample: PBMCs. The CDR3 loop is CSESSENYGYTF. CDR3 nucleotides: TGCAGCGAGTCCAGCGAGAACTATGGCTACACCTTC.